The entry below gives a single T cell receptor beta chain sequence along with its context. Sequenced by immunoSEQ multiplex PCR; TCRdb stores in-frame clones only, minus some. The sample records around 48,000 clones, around 80% being singletons. Patients were excluded for autoimmune disease history or systemic immunosuppression. The data were taken from a study of OX40 agonist ivuxolimab in advanced cancers. V lost 1 base and J 4 bases, leaving 9 bases between the germline ends. In germline, CDR1 is SGHTA, CDR2 FQGNSA. This CDR3 is built from 14 residues. The TCR was taken from an adult with an advanced solid tumor such as melanoma, head and neck, liver or kidney cancer. The source material was CD4+ or CD8+ T cells sorted from blood, sampled in a trial of the OX40 agonist ivuxolimab. The V gene is TRBV7-2, the J gene TRBJ2-3; D gene ambiguous. The CDR3 DNA is TGTGCCAGCAGCTTAGTTCCAGAATCAGATACGCAGTATTTT. This sequence encodes CASSLVPESDTQYF.